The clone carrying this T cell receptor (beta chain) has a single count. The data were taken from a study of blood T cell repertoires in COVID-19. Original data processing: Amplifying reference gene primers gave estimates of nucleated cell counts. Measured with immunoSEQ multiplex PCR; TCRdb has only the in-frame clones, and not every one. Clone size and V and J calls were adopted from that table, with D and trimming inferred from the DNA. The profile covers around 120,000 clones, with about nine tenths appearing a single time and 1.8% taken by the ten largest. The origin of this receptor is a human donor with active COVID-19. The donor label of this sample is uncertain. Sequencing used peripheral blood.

DNA of the CDR3: TGCGCCAGCAGCCAAGAGAGGGGATCGGGGGGGCGCGCAGATACGCAGTATTTT. This gives the protein CASSQERGSGGRADTQYF. The chain has TRBV4-1 and TRBJ2-3; TRBD2 agrees at 8 bases. This CDR3 region has 18 residues. The ends lost 0 bases at V and 4 bases at J; junction bases unmatched: 12. Per germline, CDR1 MGHRA and CDR2 YSYEKL.